A single sample is the source of the 27 T cell receptor beta chains below, sequenced in a study of control samples from healthy donors and cancer patients. Some clones are missing from TCRdb's copy, which holds only in-frame ones; the method was immunoSEQ multiplex PCR. The data show 150,000 to 200,000 clones, 96% seen once. Source material: blood. Receptors originate from a woman younger than 45 in good health.

This chain links TRBV10-3 with TRBJ1-1, with D unresolved. The length of the CDR3 is 13 residues. Trimming pared 5 bases from V and 0 bases from J, leaving 7 bases between. Germline V gene sequence: CDR1 ENHRY, CDR2 SYGVKD. CDR3 nucleotide sequence: TGTGCCATCAGTCCGACATTGAACACTGAAGCTTTCTTT. Its protein product is CAISPTLNTEAFF.

This chain joins TRBV6-2 or TRBV6-3 and TRBJ1-4; TRBD1 matches 8 bases. J gave up 3 bases and V 5 bases, and 2 bases lay outside the gene matches. The CDR3 sequence is 14 residues long. The V gene's germline CDR1 is MNHEY and CDR2 SVGEGT. CDR3 protein: CASSPDRANEKLFF. In DNA, the CDR3 is TGTGCCAGCAGTCCGGACAGGGCTAATGAAAAACTGTTTTTT.

The chain combines TRBV6-5 with TRBJ1-1; D is unclear. The CDR3 contains 13 residues. Germline values: CDR1 MNHEY, CDR2 SVGAGI. V was cut by 6 bases and J by 4 bases, with 12 bases left in between. Here the CDR3 DNA reads TGTGCCAGCAGCGCGGTCGTGGGCACTGAAGCTTTCTTT. Protein: CASSAVVGTEAFF.

The rearrangement links TRBV19 to TRBJ1-2; D uncertain. The germline V and J ends were trimmed by 2 bases and 5 bases, with 6 bases remaining between them. Germline CDR1 is LNHDA and CDR2 is SQIVND (reference sequence). The CDR3 runs to 12 residues. The CDR3 sequence is CASSITGYGYTF. DNA for the CDR3: TGTGCCAGTAGTATAACTGGGTATGGCTACACCTTC. The full variable domain, completed using reference TRBV19 and TRBJ1-2, is DGGITQSPKYLFRKEGQNVTLSCEQNLNHDAMYWYRQDPGQGLRLIYYSQIVNDFQKGDIAEGYSVSREKKESFPLTVTSAQKNPTAFYLCASSITGYGYTFGSGTRLTVV.

This chain joins TRBV19 and TRBJ1-2; D is possibly TRBD1 (5 bases). V was trimmed by 3 bases and J by 8 bases, leaving 19 bases between them. The CDR3 is 15 residues long. Germline CDR1 and CDR2: LNHDA and SQIVND (reference sequence). The CDR3: CASSIGPGPWEGYTF. CDR3 DNA sequence: TGTGCCAGTAGTATCGGTCCAGGGCCCTGGGAGGGCTACACCTTC.

Remarks on this clone: Its ends do not fully match the called genes, so a read error is possible. The genes are TRBV28 and TRBJ2-3, with TRBD2 matching over 7 bases. Per germline, CDR1 MDHEN and CDR2 SYDVKM. The length of the CDR3 is 13 residues. The CDR3, as DNA: TGTGCCAGCAGTTTAGAGGGCGGGGGACCCTTGGGTTTT. Translation: CASSLEGGGPLGF.

This chain links TRBV20-1 with TRBJ1-1; 9 bases align to TRBD1. The CDR3 runs 13 residues. CDR1 and CDR2 from the germline V gene are DFQATT and SNEGSKA (reference sequence). After removal of 5 bases from V and 4 bases from J, the junction contained 5 bases not matched to a gene. The CDR3 nucleotides read TGCAGTGCTCGTGGACAGGGGATCACTGAAGCTTTCTTT. Its translation is CSARGQGITEAFF.

Turning to this clone: This clone may be a read error of a much larger clone one base away. Within the sample, other DNA sequences also encode this same CDR3. In nucleotides, the CDR3 is TGTGCCAGCAGTGACGGGGGGGGGCTTGGGGCCAACGTCCTGACTTTC. This encodes CASSDGGGLGANVLTF. The chain links TRBV6-1 to TRBJ2-6; TRBD2 matches at 8 bases. Germline CDR1 is MNHNS and CDR2 is SASEGT. The CDR3 length is 16 residues. The trim removed 3 bases at V and 3 bases at J, leaving 4 bases unmatched.

The genes are TRBV10-3 and TRBJ2-2; perhaps TRBD2 as D (5 bases). Looked up from germline, CDR1 is ENHRY and CDR2 is SYGVKD. The CDR3 totals 16 residues. The ends were cut back, 0 bases at V and 1 base at J, with 9 bases in the middle. The DNA for the CDR3 is TGTGCCATCAGTGAGTCGTCCAGCGGGAACACCGGGGAGCTGTTTTTT. This encodes CAISESSSGNTGELFF.

V usage is TRBV5-6 and J usage is TRBJ2-1; D might be TRBD1 or TRBD2, each matching 5 bases. The CDR3 length is 14 residues. Germline V gene sequence: CDR1 SGHDT, CDR2 YYEEEE. The germline V and J ends were trimmed by 0 bases and 4 bases, with 8 bases remaining between them. The CDR3 loop is CASSLGDRYNEQFF. CDR3 nucleotides: TGTGCCAGCAGCTTGGGGGACCGTTACAATGAGCAGTTCTTC.

This chain connects TRBV30 to TRBJ1-4, with D maybe TRBD1 (5 bases). CDR1 is GTSNPN and CDR2 is SVGIG in the germline V gene (reference sequence). V was clipped by 6 bases and J by 7 bases, with 12 bases between them. CDR3 length: 12 amino acids. The DNA for the CDR3 is TGTGCCTGTCCCGGGACGGGTGAAAAACTGTTTTTT. Its protein product is CACPGTGEKLFF. The full variable domain, rest sourced from reference TRBV30 and TRBJ1-4, is SQTIHQWPATLVQPVGSPLSLECTVEGTSNPNLYWYRQAAGRGLQLLFYSVGIGQISSEVPQNLSASRPQDRQFILSSKKLLLSDSGFYLCACPGTGEKLFFGSGTQLSVL.

The chain recombines TRBV28 with TRBJ1-3; perhaps TRBD1 as D (5 bases). The ends were cut back, 7 bases at V and 1 base at J, with 11 bases in the middle. The CDR3 loop spans 14 amino acids. Germline lookup yields CDR1 MDHEN and CDR2 SYDVKM. The CDR3 region has the DNA TGTGCCAGCACCCGGGGGGGATCTGGAAACACCATATATTTT. Its translation is CASTRGGSGNTIYF.

The CDR3 DNA reads as TGTGCCAGCAGCGCGGGACAAAACACCGGGGAGCTGTTTTTT. It codes for CASSAGQNTGELFF. The V and J genes are TRBV9 and TRBJ2-2, with a tentative D call TRBD1 (6 bases). V lost 3 bases to trimming and J lost 2 bases, with 8 bases between them. This CDR3 is 14 amino acids long. Germline CDR1 SGDLS, CDR2 YYNGEE.

The rearrangement links TRBV7-9 to TRBJ2-5; no definite D call. CDR3 length equals 16 residues. V was trimmed by 0 bases and J by 1 base, leaving 12 bases between them. Germline assignment: CDR1 SEHNR and CDR2 FQNEAQ (reference sequence). CDR3 DNA: TGTGCCAGCAGCTTAGCGCCGATGGAATCCCAAGAGACCCAGTACTTC. This codes for CASSLAPMESQETQYF. Full variable domain (outside the CDR3, taken from reference TRBV7-9 and TRBJ2-5): DTGVSQNPRHKITKRGQNVTFRCDPISEHNRLYWYRQTLGQGPEFLTYFQNEAQLEKSRLLSDRFSAERPKGSFSTLEIQRTEQGDSAMYLCASSLAPMESQETQYFGPGTRLLVL.

J is TRBJ2-1 and V is TRBV14, with TRBD1 as a possible D gene (5 bases). In germline, CDR1 is SGHDN, CDR2 FVKESK. CDR3 length: 14 amino acids. Trimming removed 3 bases from V and 7 bases from J, with 13 bases in between. CDR3 residues: CASSHLLTDNEQFF. The CDR3 nucleotides read TGTGCCAGCAGCCATCTTTTGACAGATAATGAGCAGTTCTTC.

The J gene is TRBJ2-1, the V gene TRBV29-1; 10 nucleotides agree with TRBD2. The trim removed 0 bases at V and 4 bases at J, leaving 9 bases unmatched. This CDR3 is 17 amino acids long. Germline loops: CDR1 SQVTM, CDR2 ANQGSEA. CDR3 bases: TGCAGCGTTGAAGAGAGCGGGAGGGCCCATAGGTACAATGAGCAGTTCTTC. Its translation: CSVEESGRAHRYNEQFF.

The CDR3 spells CASSLIAGGPDEQFF. The CDR3, as DNA: TGTGCCAGCAGTCTAATAGCGGGAGGGCCCGATGAGCAGTTCTTC. The chain has TRBV28 and TRBJ2-1; 11 nucleotides align to TRBD2. The CDR3 loop spans 15 amino acids. Germline-derived CDR1 and CDR2 are MDHEN and SYDVKM. J lost 8 bases, V lost 5 bases, and 8 bases had no gene match.

The gene calls are TRBV6-4 and TRBJ2-2; weak D call: TRBD1 (5 bases). The V and J ends lost 4 bases and 5 bases respectively, with 11 bases between them. Per the germline V gene, CDR1 is MRHNA and CDR2 is SNTAGT. The CDR3 runs 14 residues. CDR3 region: CASSALTATGELFF. The CDR3 bases are TGTGCCAGCAGTGCCCTGACAGCTACCGGGGAGCTGTTTTTT.

The chain uses TRBV6-5 and TRBJ1-2, with TRBD1 as a possible D gene (5 bases). The CDR3 consists of 16 residues. Germline values: CDR1 MNHEY, CDR2 SVGAGI. Trimming took off 2 bases at V and 4 bases at J, with 17 bases between the two ends. The CDR3 sequence: CASSYRMAGKSYGYTF. CDR3 bases: TGTGCCAGCAGTTACCGGATGGCAGGGAAGAGCTATGGCTACACCTTC.

The rearrangement links TRBV6-5 to TRBJ1-1, with no clear D. Germline V gene lookup returns CDR1 MNHEY and CDR2 SVGAGI. V lost 8 bases and J lost 3, with 19 bases in between. The CDR3 length is 15 residues. The chain's CDR3 is CASSSPMSSHTEAFF. In nucleotides, the CDR3 is TGTGCCAGCTCCAGCCCAATGTCGTCGCACACTGAAGCTTTCTTT.

The chain combines TRBV9 with TRBJ1-1; D gene uncertain. The CDR3 is 14 residues long. Trimming shortened V by 4 bases and J by 5 bases, and 15 bases separated the two germline ends. CDR1 and CDR2 from the germline V gene are SGDLS and YYNGEE. CDR3 nucleotide sequence: TGTGCCAGCAGCCCCTCACGGGTGACTACTGAAGCTTTCTTT. Encoded protein: CASSPSRVTTEAFF.

The chain couples TRBV14 to TRBJ2-5; the D is unclear. The germline V and J ends were trimmed by 6 bases and 1 base, with 9 bases remaining between them. This CDR3 region has 13 residues. From germline, CDR1 is SGHDN and CDR2 FVKESK. This chain's CDR3 is CASRVAGQETQYF. The DNA for the CDR3 is TGTGCCAGCAGGGTTGCCGGCCAAGAGACCCAGTACTTC.

The V and J genes are TRBV6-5 and TRBJ2-7; TRBD2 matches 8 bases. With V trimmed by 6 bases and J by 6 bases, 7 bases remained unmatched. CDR3 length: 13 amino acids. Looked up from germline, CDR1 is MNHEY and CDR2 is SVGAGI. The CDR3 loop is CASRIREGLEQYF. The CDR3 DNA reads as TGTGCCAGCAGAATACGGGAGGGCCTCGAGCAGTACTTC.

V gene TRBV29-1 combines with J gene TRBJ1-2; TRBD1 is a possible D gene (6 bases). CDR3 length: 16 amino acids. Looked up from germline, CDR1 is SQVTM and CDR2 is ANQGSEA. V lost 0 bases and J 6 bases, leaving 20 bases between the germline ends. The CDR3 here is CSVEDRDGGRVHGYTF. The CDR3 nucleotides are TGCAGCGTTGAAGATAGGGACGGGGGGCGCGTCCATGGCTACACCTTC.

The CDR3 sequence: CASSAPGFTGELFF. The CDR3 DNA sequence: TGTGCCAGTAGTGCACCGGGTTTCACCGGGGAGCTGTTTTTT. The rearrangement joins TRBV19 to TRBJ2-2; no firm D call. Per the germline V gene, CDR1 is LNHDA and CDR2 is SQIVND (reference sequence). The CDR3 has 14 amino acids. V was trimmed by 5 bases and J by 4 bases, leaving 11 bases between them.

The chain recombines TRBV14 with TRBJ1-6; 7 bases align to TRBD1. V dropped 4 bases and J dropped 8; count of bases not matched to a gene: 8. Per germline, CDR1 SGHDN and CDR2 FVKESK. The CDR3 runs 15 residues. In DNA, the CDR3 is TGTGCCAGCAGCCTAAGACAGGGAATCTATTCACCCCTCCACTTT. Translating it yields CASSLRQGIYSPLHF.

V usage is TRBV10-3 and J usage is TRBJ1-3; no clear D gene. Per germline, CDR1 ENHRY and CDR2 SYGVKD. CDR3 length: 13 residues. The ends were cut back, 6 bases at V and 7 bases at J, with 13 bases in the middle. The CDR3 sequence is CAIRGGYGNTIYF. The CDR3 bases are TGTGCCATCAGAGGCGGGTATGGGAACACCATATATTTT.